This TCR beta chain was recorded in a study of T cells expressing NK-cell markers. TCRdb reprocessed the 5' RACE reads, with one entry per CDR3 protein and no DNA. The sample has some 110,000 distinct CDR3 sequences; the top ten hold around 18%. Turning to this clonotype: The target antigen is unknown.

Study-wide points: Also leading the CD3+CD56-NKG2C+ fraction in a handful of donors were these clonotypes. No clear determination of HCMV specificity was made for expanded NKG2C+ T cell clones.

The CDR3 is made up of 15 amino acids. CDR1 MNHEY and CDR2 SMNVEV come from the germline V gene (reference sequence). The sequencing input was blood T cells: a sorted CD56 or NKG2C T cell subset, CD4+ or CD8+ T cells, or bulk PBMC T cells (not recorded which). This clonotype was obtained from a woman between 18 and 75 years old in good health. V and J are TRBV27 and TRBJ2-3; lacking DNA, the TRBD1 call made by TCRdb goes unchecked. The CDR3 spells CASSSGDRATDTQYF.